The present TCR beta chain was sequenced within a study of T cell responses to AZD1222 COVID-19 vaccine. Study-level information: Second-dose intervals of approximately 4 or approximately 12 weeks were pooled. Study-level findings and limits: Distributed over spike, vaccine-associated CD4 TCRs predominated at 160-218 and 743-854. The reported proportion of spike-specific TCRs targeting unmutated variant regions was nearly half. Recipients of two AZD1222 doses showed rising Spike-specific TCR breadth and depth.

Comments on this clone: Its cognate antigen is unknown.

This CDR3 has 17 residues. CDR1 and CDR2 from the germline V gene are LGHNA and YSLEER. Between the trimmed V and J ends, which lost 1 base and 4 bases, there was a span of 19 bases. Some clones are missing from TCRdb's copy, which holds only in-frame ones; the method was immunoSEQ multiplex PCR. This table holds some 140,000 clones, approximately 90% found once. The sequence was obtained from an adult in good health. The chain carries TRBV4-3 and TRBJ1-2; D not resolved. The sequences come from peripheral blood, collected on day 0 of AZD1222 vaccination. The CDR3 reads CASSQVLSVSLSYGYTF. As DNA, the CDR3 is TGCGCCAGCAGCCAAGTTTTGTCAGTTTCCCTGTCCTATGGCTACACCTTC.